This T cell receptor (beta chain) was documented in a study of OX40 agonist ivuxolimab in advanced cancers. Study outcomes and limitations: At 0.1 to 3.0 mg/kg, CD4+ and CD8+ blood T cells expanded clonally by week 6.

V dropped 2 bases and J dropped 7 bases, with 17 bases sitting between them. Germline V gene lookup returns CDR1 MDHEN and CDR2 SYDVKM. The length of the CDR3 is 15 residues. The sampling schedule covered blood at baseline, cycle 4 day 1, and cycle 7 day 1. As to this clone: The antigen is not known.

Clones were sequenced by immunoSEQ multiplex PCR, and TCRdb holds only the in-frame ones, with some missing. The sample yields some 35,000 clones, about four fifths seen once. V and J are TRBV28 and TRBJ1-1; D remains ambiguous. The source of this sequence is an adult with an advanced solid tumor such as melanoma, head and neck, liver or kidney cancer. This material consisted of CD4+ or CD8+ T cells sorted from blood, taken in a trial of the OX40 agonist ivuxolimab. As DNA, the CDR3 is TGTGCCAGCAGTTTAGCTTTACAGCCGGGGATTGAAGCTTTCTTT. Protein: CASSLALQPGIEAFF.